This TCR beta chain was documented in a study of neurological immune-mediated disorders. Broader study findings: Because no CDR3 amino acid sequences were shared across subjects by expanded clones, private repertoires were suggested in all groups.

Stated time point: longitudinal time-point 1 (baseline). Libraries used 2 million unsorted PBMCs kept frozen in RNAlater. Losses at the gene ends were 0 bases for V and 5 bases for J; bases not matched to a gene: 5. Looked up from germline, CDR1 is SGHTA and CDR2 is FQGTGA. The CDR3 is 17 amino acids. This clonotype was seen many times. Its antigen is currently unknown. It was by 5'RACE with 10-nucleotide random UMIs that the cDNA was made. Every sequencing run returned over 190 million TCR-beta sequences, which were derived from 15-18 subjects. TCRdb re-called the 5' RACE reads with MiXCR, one entry per CDR3 protein. Of 47,000 or so distinct CDR3 sequences in the sample, over 8% were seen once.

Source material: PBMCs. This clonotype originated in a woman aged 40 to 50 in good health. The rearrangement links TRBV7-3 to TRBJ2-1; 12 bases are a match to TRBD2. The CDR3 reads CASSLTPSGRGNNEQFF. For the CDR3, the DNA is TGTGCCAGCAGCTTAACACCTAGCGGGAGGGGAAACAATGAGCAGTTCTTC.